Reported below is one T cell receptor (beta chain). Its antigen has not been determined. No qualities accompany the bases; no much larger clone lies one base away. The CDR3 covers 14 residues, taking in both the cysteine and the phenylalanine. Kept here is only the CDR3 DNA, which spans 42 bases and is read in frame from base 1. From a lookup of the germline V gene, CDR1 and CDR2 are SNHLY and FYNNEI. V loses 1 base, J loses 0 bases, and the germline ends lie 3 bases apart. This sample was taken from a study of T cells in Graves' hyperthyroidism and ophthalmopathy (dated by TCRdb to the late 2010s). The study in broad terms: Peripheral blood was sampled at the time of initial diagnosis, prior to any treatment. To identify TCR V-J signatures that set the groups apart, the researchers used a discovery cohort of more than 95 patients, made up of 40 to 45 with Graves' ophthalmopathy and 57 with stable Graves' hyperthyroidism. An independent validation cohort of about 19 hyperthyroidism patients and approximately 17 patients who later progressed to ophthalmopathy tested prospective prediction of ophthalmopathy. The 75 to 100 discovery patients were randomly split 7:3 into training and test sets. In more than five Graves' hyperthyroidism patients, the study also compared T-cell repertoires from thyroid tissue with T-cell repertoires from blood. Once sampling was done, hyperthyroidism patients were given methimazole at a starting dose of 30 mg daily, whereas ophthalmopathy patients were given high-dose intravenous methylprednisolone. According to the paper, TCR Vbeta CDR3 sequencing was carried out on approximately 140 peripheral blood samples, which came from 40 to 45 ophthalmopathy, around 75 hyperthyroidism and about 17 progressor patients. General conclusions and limits of the study: A 13 V-J signature model separated ophthalmopathy from stable hyperthyroidism, with over 85% sensitivity and about 81% specificity in cross-validation and 80%/75% in testing. In validation, the model predicted progression to ophthalmopathy with over 60% sensitivity and 72% to 85% specificity, a median of 6.5 months before onset. Most expanded thyroid clonotypes (frequency above 0.001) were also detected in blood, suggesting blood repertoires may reflect thyroid immune responses. No statistical method was used to set the sample size in advance, and investigators knew the group allocation.

Ophthalmopathy patients had moderately to severely active disease, Clinical Activity Score of at least 3, NOSPECS grade of at least 4, and duration under 3 months. The study excluded patients with uncontrolled infections, other autoimmune diseases, pregnancy or lactation. Diagnoses were established on the basis of clinical symptoms, serum thyroxine and TRAb, thyroid ultrasound, and orbital computed tomography. PBMCs were isolated from about 9 ml of fresh peripheral blood by Ficoll-Paque density gradient centrifugation. Trizol reagent was used to extract total RNA, and RNA quality was then checked on an Agilent 2100 Bioanalyzer. The TCR beta CDR3 regions were amplified from the RNA transcripts. A first-round RT-PCR of the TCR CDR3 used the HTBI primer set with the Qiagen OneStep RT-PCR kit. Libraries were constructed in a second round of multiplex PCR, after which size selection and purification were performed. The libraries were sequenced on an Illumina HiSeq2000 using paired-end 100 bp reads. The study's processing was this. SOAPnuke was used to process the raw data, throwing out any read that contained adapters or uncalled bases, had a mean Phred below 15, or lacked an exact constant-primer or identifier match. High-quality paired reads were merged using COPE v1.2.5, and each unique nucleotide sequence was defined as a clonotype. MiTCR v1.1 was used to align clonotypes to the IMGT TRBV, TRBD and TRBJ reference segments. Only V-J combinations with frequency above 0.0001, covering 99% to 99.2% of repertoires, were analysed. A TCS score was defined as the ratio between F50 (clonal expansion) and ExV (chaos), using BLOSUM62-based TCRdist between CDR3 peptides within each V-J. Welch's t-statistics and random forest reduced roughly 500 V-J features to about 13, which were used in a naive Bayes classifier (R e1071). The Morisita-Horn index was used to measure how similar the thyroid and blood repertoires were. In TCRdb, the public reads were trimmed at Q25 with fastp and aligned with MiXCR, with productive beta chains retained. Entries that share a CDR3 protein sequence are merged under the most common genes and DNA. TCRdb's processing, not the study's, gives the V and J calls here. In all, the sample holds about 610,000 distinct CDR3 sequences, and approximately 14% of those were seen once. The ten largest clones take up about 3.9% of the sample.

The TCR was taken from a woman in her thirties or forties with Graves' ophthalmopathy. Sequenced sample: blood. The receptor chain draws on TRBV2 and TRBJ2-2; a confident D gene designation cannot be given. The bases read TGTGCCAGCAGTGAAGTCGCGAACACCGGGGAGCTGTTTTTT. Protein translation: CASSEVANTGELFF. The reference TRBV2 and TRBJ2-2 proteins fill in what lies around the CDR3, so the full variable domain reads EPEVTQTPSHQVTQMGQEVILRCVPISNHLYFYWYRQILGQKVEFLVSFYNNEISEKSEIFDDQFSVERPDGSNFTLKIRSTKLEDSAMYFCASSEVANTGELFFGEGSRLTVL.